This T cell receptor (beta chain) was profiled in a study of yellow fever vaccine responses in identical twins. Whole-study results and caveats: Twins reportedly appeared to share part of their vaccine T cell response while keeping part individual.

Turning to this clonotype: The antigen is undetermined.

The length of the CDR3 is 13 residues. The V and J ends lost 1 base and 6 bases respectively, with 9 bases between them. CDR1 is SGHAT and CDR2 is FQNNGV in the germline V gene. TCRdb ran MiXCR on the RT-PCR reads and lists one entry per CDR3 protein. The sample lists thousands of distinct CDR3 sequences; 75% to 85% were seen once. The chain joins TRBV11-2 to TRBJ2-5; D remains unclear. The TCR comes from a woman aged 18-29 years who received the yellow fever vaccine. The starting material was T cells from blood (PBMCs), unsorted or a sorted subset (not recorded which), obtained before or after yellow fever vaccination (not recorded which). CDR3 in amino acids: CASSLVTQKTQYF. DNA of the CDR3: TGTGCCAGCAGCTTAGTCACTCAGAAGACCCAGTACTTC.